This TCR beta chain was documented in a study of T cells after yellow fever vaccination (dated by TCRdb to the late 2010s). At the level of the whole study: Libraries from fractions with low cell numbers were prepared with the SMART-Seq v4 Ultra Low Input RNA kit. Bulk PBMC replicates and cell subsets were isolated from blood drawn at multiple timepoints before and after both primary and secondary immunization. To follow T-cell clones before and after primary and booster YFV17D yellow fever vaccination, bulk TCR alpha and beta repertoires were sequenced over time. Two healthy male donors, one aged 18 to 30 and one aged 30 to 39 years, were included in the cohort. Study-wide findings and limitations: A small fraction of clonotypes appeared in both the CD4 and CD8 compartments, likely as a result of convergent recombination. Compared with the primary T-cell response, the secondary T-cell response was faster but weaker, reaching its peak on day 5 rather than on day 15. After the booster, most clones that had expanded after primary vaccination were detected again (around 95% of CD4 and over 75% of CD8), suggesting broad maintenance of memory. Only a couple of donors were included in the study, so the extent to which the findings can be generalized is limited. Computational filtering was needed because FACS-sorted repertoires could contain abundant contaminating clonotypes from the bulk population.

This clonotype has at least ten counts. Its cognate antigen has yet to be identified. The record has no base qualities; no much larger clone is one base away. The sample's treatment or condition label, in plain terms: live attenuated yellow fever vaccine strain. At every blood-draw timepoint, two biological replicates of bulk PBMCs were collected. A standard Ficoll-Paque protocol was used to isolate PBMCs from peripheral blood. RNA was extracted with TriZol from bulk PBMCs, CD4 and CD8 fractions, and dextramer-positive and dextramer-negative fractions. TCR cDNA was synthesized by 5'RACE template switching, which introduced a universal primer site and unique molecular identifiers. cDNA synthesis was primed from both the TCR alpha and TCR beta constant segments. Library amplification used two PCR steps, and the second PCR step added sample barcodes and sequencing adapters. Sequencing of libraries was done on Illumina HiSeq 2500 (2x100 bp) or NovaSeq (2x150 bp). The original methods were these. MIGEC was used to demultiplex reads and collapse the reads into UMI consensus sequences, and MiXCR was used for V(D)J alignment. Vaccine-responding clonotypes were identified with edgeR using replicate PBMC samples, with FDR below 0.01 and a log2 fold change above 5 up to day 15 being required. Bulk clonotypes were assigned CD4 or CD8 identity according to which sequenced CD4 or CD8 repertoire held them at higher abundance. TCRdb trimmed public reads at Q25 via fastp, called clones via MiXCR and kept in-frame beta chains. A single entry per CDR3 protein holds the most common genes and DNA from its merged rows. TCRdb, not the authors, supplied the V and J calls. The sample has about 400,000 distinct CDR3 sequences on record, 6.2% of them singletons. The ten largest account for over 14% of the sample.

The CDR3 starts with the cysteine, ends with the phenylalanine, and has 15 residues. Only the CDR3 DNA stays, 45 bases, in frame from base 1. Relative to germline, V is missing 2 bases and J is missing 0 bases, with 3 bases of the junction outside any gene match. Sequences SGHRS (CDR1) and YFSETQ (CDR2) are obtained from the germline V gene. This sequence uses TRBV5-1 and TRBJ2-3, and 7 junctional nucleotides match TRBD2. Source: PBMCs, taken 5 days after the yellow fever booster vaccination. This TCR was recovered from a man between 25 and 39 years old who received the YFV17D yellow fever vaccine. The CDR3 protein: CASSFRGGSTDTQYF. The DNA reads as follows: TGCGCCAGCAGCTTCCGCGGGGGAAGCACAGATACGCAGTATTTT. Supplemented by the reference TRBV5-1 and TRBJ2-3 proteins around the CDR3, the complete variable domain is KAGVTQTPRYLIKTRGQQVTLSCSPISGHRSVSWYQQTPGQGLQFLFEYFSETQRNKGNFPGRFSGRQFSNSRSEMNVSTLELGDSALYLCASSFRGGSTDTQYFGPGTRLTVL.